These 24 T cell receptor beta chains were all obtained from the same sample, sequenced in a study of tumor and adjacent non-tumor tissue in lung cancer (dated by TCRdb to between 2017 and 2018). Library preparation was by multiplex PCR. Sequencing relied on an Illumina HiSeq 2500. TCRbeta libraries were constructed through three rounds of nested PCR with primers (Table S4) according to protocols modified from ARM-PCR. Through fastp at Q25 and MiXCR, TCRdb rebuilt clones from the public reads, retaining in-frame beta chains. Each record represents a unique CDR3 protein, reported with the most common genes and DNA among its rows. The sample records around 50,000 distinct CDR3 sequences, roughly 60% of which are singletons. Together, the top ten hold 25% to 35% of the sample. RNA was extracted from bulk unsorted tissue and checked for quality with a NanoDrop ND-1000 and an Agilent 2100. For the normal lung samples, distant non-tumor tissue was collected more than 3 cm away from the tumor edge.

Source material: distant non-tumor lung tissue. Receptors originate from a woman in her seventies with non-small cell lung cancer.

Notes on this clonotype: A read error may account for a junction end that differs from germline. V and J are TRBV5-1 and TRBJ2-3; D is possibly TRBD1 or TRBD2 (5 bases each). Germline values: CDR1 SGHRS, CDR2 YFSETQ. The CDR3 consists of 15 residues. The CDR3 coding sequence is TGCGCCAGCAGCTTAGATTGGGACCTAGGGGATATGCAGTATTTT. Protein sequence: CASSLDWDLGDMQYF.

Note on this clonotype: One end of the junction varies from germline; a read error may be responsible. This rearrangement joins TRBV6-5 to TRBJ1-1; the D is unclear. Germline assignment: CDR1 MNHEY and CDR2 SVGAGI. This CDR3 region has 14 residues. The CDR3 DNA sequence: TGCGCCAGCAGATCCCCAAGAGCGGGAGCTGAAGCTTTCTTT. This codes for CASRSPRAGAEAFF.

This clonotype was recorded many times. V and J are TRBV29-1 and TRBJ1-1; maybe TRBD1 (6 bases). V lost 5 bases to trimming and J lost 0 bases, with 10 bases between them. Germline CDR1 is SQVTM and CDR2 is ANQGSEA. The CDR3 runs to 13 residues. In nucleotides, the CDR3 is TGCAGCGTTAGGACAGACATGAACACTGAAGCTTTCTTT. Protein sequence: CSVRTDMNTEAFF.

Many counts were recorded for this clonotype. This chain joins TRBV20-1 and TRBJ2-1; D tentatively reads TRBD1 or TRBD2 (5 bases each). Germline lookup yields CDR1 DFQATT and CDR2 SNEGSKA (reference sequence). The CDR3 extends over 15 amino acids. V lost 1 base, J lost 5 bases, and 15 bases lay in between. The CDR3 DNA follows: TGCAGTGCTAGAGGAGGGGCTAGCCCCAACAATGAGCAGTTCTTC. Its protein is CSARGGASPNNEQFF.

This clonotype was seen only a few times. A much larger clone differs from this one at a single base, so this may be a read error. This chain joins TRBV6-6 and TRBJ1-2; TRBD1 aligns across 8 bases. CDR1 MNHNY and CDR2 SVGAGI come from the germline V gene (reference sequence). This CDR3 comprises 14 residues. CDR3 sequence reads: CASSTRQGFDGYAF. DNA of the CDR3: TGTGCCAGCAGTACCCGACAGGGGTTCGATGGCTACGCCTTC.

This clonotype rates as medium-sized (0.01 to 0.1%). The chain employs TRBV5-6 and TRBJ2-7; D is unresolved. The CDR3 sequence is 12 residues long. Trimming removed 4 bases at V and 1 base at J, with 6 bases between. CDR1 is SGHDT, CDR2 YYEEEE, per germline. The CDR3 nucleotides read TGTGCCAGCAGCCTCTCTTCCTACGAGCAGTACTTC. As protein: CASSLSSYEQYF. Using reference TRBV5-6 and TRBJ2-7 for the parts outside the CDR3, the full variable domain is DAGVTQSPTHLIKTRGQQVTLRCSPKSGHDTVSWYQQALGQGPQFIFQYYEEEERQRGNFPDRFSGHQFPNYSSELNVNALLLGDSALYLCASSLSSYEQYFGPGTRLTVT.

On this clonotype: Relative to the germline gene, one junction end is altered; a read error may explain this. The chain is built from TRBV24-1 and TRBJ2-1; D is unclear. CDR3 size: 18 residues. Germline CDR1 reads KGHDR; CDR2 reads SFDVKD. CDR3 loop: CATIPSLSGRSSYDEQFF. In nucleotides, the CDR3 is TGTGCCACCATCCCATCTTTGTCTGGAAGATCCTCCTACGATGAGCAGTTCTTC.

A remark on this clonotype: The conserved phenylalanine or tryptophan is not found at the CDR3 terminus, so this likely reflects a read error. The chain combines TRBV6-1 with TRBJ2-7; 10 bases are shared with TRBD1. The CDR3 runs to 15 residues. The germline CDR1 and CDR2 sequences are MNHNS and SASEGT. The CDR3 DNA reads TGTGCTGGCACCGAAAGGTGGGACAGGGGCTACGAGCAGTACTTA. This sequence encodes CAGTERWDRGYEQYL.

On this clonotype itself: The junction shows a germline mismatch at one end, possibly a read error. This chain connects TRBV29-1 to TRBJ1-4; TRBD1 aligns across 10 bases. This CDR3 region has 14 residues. Germline V gene lookup returns CDR1 SQVTM and CDR2 ANQGSEA. CDR3 sequence (DNA): TGTAGCGTCGGACAGGGGGAGATCAATGAAAAACTGTTTTTT. Its protein is CSVGQGEINEKLFF.

This clonotype was detected a few times. A much larger clone differs by one base, so this may be a read error. J is TRBJ2-7 and V is TRBV20-1, with TRBD2 identical over 9 bases. Germline lookup yields CDR1 DFQATT and CDR2 SNEGSKA (reference sequence). The CDR3 sequence is 15 residues long. The DNA of the CDR3 is TGCAGTGTTAGAGATCCTAGCGGGACCGTTTACGAGCAGTACTTC. Translated: CSVRDPSGTVYEQYF.

Concerning this clonotype itself: A read error is possible here, since a much larger clone lies one base away. The rearrangement joins TRBV30 to TRBJ2-7, with unresolved D. The germline CDR1 and CDR2 sequences are GTSNPN and SVGIG (reference sequence). The CDR3 loop spans 12 amino acids. V was pared by 2 bases and J by 9 bases, with 14 bases between. The CDR3 region has the DNA TGTGCCTGGAGTTTCGGCCCGAACGGGCAGTACTTC. Its protein product is CAWSFGPNGQYF. Based on the CDR3 plus reference TRBV30 and TRBJ2-7, the full variable domain is SQTIHQWPATLVQPVGSPLSLECTVEGTSNPNLYWYRQAAGRGLQLLFYSVGIGQISSEVPQNLSASRPQDRQFILSSKKLLLSDSGFYLCAWSFGPNGQYFGPGTRLTVT.

Only a few counts were recorded for this clonotype. It may be a read error: a sequence one base away is much more abundant. This rearrangement joins TRBV12-3 or TRBV12-4 to TRBJ2-2; weak D call: TRBD2 (6 bases). CDR3 length: 12 amino acids. The CDR3 DNA reads as TGTAGGGTCCGACTAGGCACCGGGGAGCTGTTTTTT. It encodes CRVRLGTGELFF.

Remarks on this clonotype: One end of the junction varies from germline; a read error may be responsible. V and J are TRBV7-9 and TRBJ2-1; no definite D call. The CDR3 totals 13 residues. Looked up from germline, CDR1 is SEHNR and CDR2 is FQNEAQ (reference sequence). Written as DNA, the CDR3 is TGTGCCAGCAGTAAGTCGGTCTATAATGAACAGTTCTTC. Translating gives CASSKSVYNEQFF.

A few counts support this clonotype. The V and J genes are TRBV5-1 and TRBJ2-7, with D unclear. In germline, CDR1 is SGHRS, CDR2 YFSETQ. The CDR3 is made up of 15 amino acids. Trimming left V 1 base short and J 0 bases short, with 11 bases between. The CDR3 nucleotides are TGCGCCAGCAGCTTGAGTGCAGACAACTCCTACGAGCAGTACTTC. Protein: CASSLSADNSYEQYF.

Worth noting for this clonotype: No conserved phenylalanine or tryptophan ends this CDR3, so it is likely a read error. The limits of the CDR3 on the DNA are not certain, so only TCRdb's listed CDR3 is given. The V and J genes are TRBV6-1 and TRBJ1-5. Inclusive of both ends, the CDR3 amounts to 13 amino acids. The germline V gene has CDR1 MNHNS and CDR2 SASEGT. The CDR3 protein is CASNLNGRQPRHS.

The chain joins TRBV11-2 to TRBJ2-5; D is undetermined. The CDR3 runs 17 residues. The germline V gene has CDR1 SGHAT and CDR2 FQNNGV. The CDR3 bases are TGTATCAGCAGCTTAGATGATTGGAGTGCGCTTCCCGAGACCCAGTACTTC. As protein: CISSLDDWSALPETQYF.

This clonotype is medium-sized by share. The chain carries TRBV11-1 and TRBJ2-5; 8 bases align to TRBD2. CDR3 size: 14 residues. V shed 0 bases and J 3 bases; nucleotides not matched to a gene: 0. Looked up from germline, CDR1 is SGHAT and CDR2 is FQDESV (reference sequence). The CDR3, as DNA: TGTGCCAGCAGCTTAGCACTAGCGGAAGAGACCCAGTACTTC. This encodes CASSLALAEETQYF.

This clonotype was counted once. The conserved closing phenylalanine or tryptophan is absent in this CDR3, likely reflecting a read error. This chain uses TRBV20-1 with TRBJ1-5, with D possibly matching TRBD1 (5 bases). The CDR3 totals 14 residues. The ends were cut back, 0 bases at V and 7 bases at J, with 13 bases in the middle. Germline CDR1 is DFQATT and CDR2 is SNEGSKA (reference sequence). Written as DNA, the CDR3 is TGCAGTGCTAGAGACGGGGGTGAGGCCCAGCCCCAGCATCTT. As protein: CSARDGGEAQPQHL.

This CDR3 is CASKDETGGTEAFF. CDR3 coding DNA: TGTGCCAGCAAAGATGAGACAGGGGGCACTGAAGCTTTCTTT. The V and J genes are TRBV28 and TRBJ1-1; 9 bases are a match to TRBD1. With 7 bases clipped from V and 4 bases from J, the junction kept 7 bases outside the gene matches. The CDR3 contains 14 residues. CDR1 and CDR2 (germline): MDHEN, SYDVKM.

This clonotype appeared many times. J is TRBJ1-1 and V is TRBV6-1, with D tentatively TRBD1 (6 bases). The CDR3 totals 14 residues. Germline V CDR1 and CDR2: MNHNS, SASEGT. The V and J ends lost 4 bases and 0 bases respectively, with 9 bases between them. This CDR3 is CASSVGQLNTEAFF. CDR3 coding DNA: TGTGCCAGCAGTGTCGGACAGCTGAACACTGAAGCTTTCTTT.

The V and J genes are TRBV4-2 and TRBJ2-5; perhaps TRBD2 as D (6 bases). V lost 0 bases and J 4 bases, leaving 21 bases between the germline ends. Germline loops: CDR1 LGHNA, CDR2 YNFKEQ. The CDR3 contains 18 residues. CDR3 sequence (DNA): TGTGCCAGCAGCCAAGATGAGCTAGCGACTGAGCACCGAGAGACCCAGTACTTC. It codes for CASSQDELATEHRETQYF.

This clonotype was detected ten times or more. The chain links TRBV25-1 to TRBJ1-1; D is ambiguous. Germline CDR1 is MGHDK and CDR2 is SYGVNS. The CDR3 length is 13 residues. The ends were cut back, 0 bases at V and 1 base at J, with 3 bases in the middle. The CDR3 bases are TGTGCCAGCAGTGAATACCCGAACACTGAAGCTTTCTTT. Amino acids: CASSEYPNTEAFF.

This chain uses TRBV29-1 with TRBJ2-1; D unresolved. V was cut by 6 bases and J by 2 bases, with 14 bases left in between. The CDR3 loop spans 14 amino acids. CDR1 and CDR2 (germline): SQVTM, ANQGSEA. The CDR3 here is CSVELIFTYNEQFF. The CDR3 DNA reads as TGCAGCGTGGAGCTCATTTTTACCTACAATGAGCAGTTCTTC.

This clonotype has a count of ten or more. The chain couples TRBV5-1 to TRBJ2-1, with TRBD1 as a possible D gene (5 bases). Trimming took 5 bases from V and 5 from J, leaving 11 bases between them. CDR3 length: 13 amino acids. Germline CDR1 reads SGHRS; CDR2 reads YFSETQ. Written as DNA, the CDR3 is TGCGCCAGCAGTCCAGGGTTTAACAATGAGCAGTTCTTC. It translates to CASSPGFNNEQFF.